A selection of T cell receptor beta chains follows, all from one sample in a study of response to subunit inactivated influenza vaccine. TCRdb reprocessed the RT-PCR reads with MiXCR, giving one entry per CDR3 protein. The table records 540,000 or so distinct CDR3 sequences, roughly 13% of them present only once. The source was PBMCs from blood, collected roughly 6 weeks after vaccination. Receptor source: a man between 45 and 60 years old who received an inactivated influenza vaccine. Each CDR3 is given with its conserved first and last residue. Each record gives: clone size, D gene, J gene, V gene, CDR3 DNA, CDR3 protein. A D gene is named only where the DNA matches it firmly. Expanded clones are given a class, and other clones once, few, many or no size at all.

clone size: few
D gene: TRBD2
J gene: TRBJ2-2
V gene: TRBV5-1
CDR3 DNA: TGCGCCAGCAGGACACTAGCGTCGGGCACCGGGGAGCTGTTTTTT
CDR3 protein: CASRTLASGTGELFF

clone size: few
D gene: -
J gene: TRBJ2-7
V gene: TRBV5-5
CDR3 DNA: TGTGCCAGCAGCTTGGTGGGGACGCGCCTCCTATCCTACGAGCAGTACTTC
CDR3 protein: CASSLVGTRLLSYEQYF

clone size: -
D gene: -
J gene: TRBJ1-1
V gene: TRBV5-1
CDR3 DNA: TGCGCCAGCAGCAGGAGCGAGTCTAGAGCTTTCTTT
CDR3 protein: CASSRSESRAFF

clone size: -
D gene: -
J gene: TRBJ2-1
V gene: TRBV11-2
CDR3 DNA: TGTGCCAGCAGAATGACAGCCCCGGGGAATGAGCAGTTCTTC
CDR3 protein: CASRMTAPGNEQFF

clone size: few
D gene: -
J gene: TRBJ2-3
V gene: TRBV27
CDR3 DNA: TGTGCCAGCAGTTATTTGGCCCCGAAGAGCCTAGAATCAATCACAGATACGCAGTATTTT
CDR3 protein: CASSYLAPKSLESITDTQYF

clone size: many
D gene: -
J gene: TRBJ2-7
V gene: TRBV5-1
CDR3 DNA: TGTGCCAGCAGCAGTACAGGGTCCTACGAGCAGTACTTC
CDR3 protein: CASSSTGSYEQYF

clone size: -
D gene: -
J gene: TRBJ2-7
V gene: TRBV5-1
CDR3 DNA: TGCGCCAGCAATCACGGATCCTACGAGCAGTACTTC
CDR3 protein: CASNHGSYEQYF

clone size: few
D gene: -
J gene: TRBJ1-1
V gene: TRBV12-3/TRBV12-4
CDR3 DNA: TGTGCCAGCAGTCCCCCCGTCGGGGCAAGCACTGAAGCTTTCTTT
CDR3 protein: CASSPPVGASTEAFF

clone size: few
D gene: -
J gene: TRBJ2-2
V gene: TRBV7-2
CDR3 DNA: TGTGCCAGCAGACCTACCGGGGCCCCGAACACCGGGGAGCTGTTTTTT
CDR3 protein: CASRPTGAPNTGELFF

clone size: -
D gene: -
J gene: TRBJ1-6
V gene: TRBV5-1
CDR3 DNA: TGCGCCAGCAGCCCCGACAGGAGTTCACCCCTCCACTTT
CDR3 protein: CASSPDRSSPLHF

clone size: -
D gene: TRBD1
J gene: TRBJ1-1
V gene: TRBV5-5
CDR3 DNA: TGTGCCAGCAGCTCGGCTAGGGGGCGCGGCACTGAAGCTTTCTTT
CDR3 protein: CASSSARGRGTEAFF

clone size: -
D gene: -
J gene: TRBJ2-7
V gene: TRBV7-2
CDR3 DNA: TGTGCCAGCAGGTCCAGGGGTCGCTCCTACGAGCAGTACTTC
CDR3 protein: CASRSRGRSYEQYF

clone size: few
D gene: TRBD2
J gene: TRBJ2-1
V gene: TRBV7-8
CDR3 DNA: TGTGCCAGCAGCCCTAGGCGGGAGACCTACAATGAGCAGTTCTTC
CDR3 protein: CASSPRRETYNEQFF

clone size: -
D gene: -
J gene: TRBJ1-4
V gene: TRBV6-2/TRBV6-3
CDR3 DNA: TGTGCCAGCAGCCCTATAGACGAAAAACTGTTTTTT
CDR3 protein: CASSPIDEKLFF

clone size: few
D gene: TRBD2
J gene: TRBJ2-7
V gene: TRBV4-1
CDR3 DNA: TGCGCCAGCAGCCAAGATGGAACTAGCGGGGGCTACGAGCAGTACTTC
CDR3 protein: CASSQDGTSGGYEQYF

clone size: few
D gene: -
J gene: TRBJ2-7
V gene: TRBV12-5
CDR3 DNA: TGTGCTAGTATGCGAGACCGGGACTGGAGCTCCTACGAGCAGTACTTC
CDR3 protein: CASMRDRDWSSYEQYF

clone size: -
D gene: -
J gene: TRBJ2-3
V gene: TRBV6-5
CDR3 DNA: TGTGCCAGCACTTCCCCAGGGTTCACAGATACGCAGTATTTT
CDR3 protein: CASTSPGFTDTQYF

clone size: few
D gene: TRBD1
J gene: TRBJ2-2
V gene: TRBV7-9
CDR3 DNA: TGTGCCAGCAGACCCGACAGGGTGGTCACCGGGGAGCTGTTTTTT
CDR3 protein: CASRPDRVVTGELFF

clone size: -
D gene: TRBD1
J gene: TRBJ2-3
V gene: TRBV6-1
CDR3 DNA: TGTGCCAGCAGTGCCGGGACAGGTAGCACAGATACGCAGTATTTT
CDR3 protein: CASSAGTGSTDTQYF

clone size: -
D gene: TRBD1
J gene: TRBJ2-5
V gene: TRBV15
CDR3 DNA: TGTGCCACCATTCAAGACAGGGCCGGGGAGACCCAGTACTTC
CDR3 protein: CATIQDRAGETQYF

clone size: -
D gene: -
J gene: TRBJ2-1
V gene: TRBV2
CDR3 DNA: TGTGCCAGCGGTTGGGGTGCCCTAGACAATGAGCAGTTCTTC
CDR3 protein: CASGWGALDNEQFF

clone size: few
D gene: TRBD2
J gene: TRBJ2-3
V gene: TRBV24-1
CDR3 DNA: TGTGCCACCAGTTATACCAGCGGGATTGGGACAGATACGCAGTATTTT
CDR3 protein: CATSYTSGIGTDTQYF

clone size: -
D gene: -
J gene: TRBJ2-2
V gene: TRBV4-3
CDR3 DNA: TGCGCCAGCAGCCAAGAATTTGGGTCTGGAGGTCCCACCGGGGAGCTGTTTTTT
CDR3 protein: CASSQEFGSGGPTGELFF

clone size: many
D gene: -
J gene: TRBJ2-7
V gene: TRBV5-1
CDR3 DNA: TGCGCCAGCAGCTTGGGCTTTGCCTACGAGCAGTACTTC
CDR3 protein: CASSLGFAYEQYF

clone size: -
D gene: -
J gene: TRBJ1-1
V gene: TRBV7-8
CDR3 DNA: TGTGCCAGCAGCCGGACTTCTGGGGCTGAAGCTTTCTTT
CDR3 protein: CASSRTSGAEAFF

clone size: few
D gene: TRBD1
J gene: TRBJ1-2
V gene: TRBV28
CDR3 DNA: TGTGCCAGCAGTTTCACAGGGGGAGGGGTCTATGGCTACACCTTC
CDR3 protein: CASSFTGGGVYGYTF

clone size: -
D gene: TRBD1
J gene: TRBJ2-7
V gene: TRBV20-1
CDR3 DNA: TGCAGTGCTAGAGAGGGGACAGGGGTAAACGAGCAGTACTTC
CDR3 protein: CSAREGTGVNEQYF

clone size: once
D gene: -
J gene: TRBJ2-7
V gene: TRBV3-1
CDR3 DNA: TGTGCCAGCAGCCAAGGGAGGGAGTTTTTCCACGAGCAGTACTTC
CDR3 protein: CASSQGREFFHEQYF

clone size: -
D gene: -
J gene: TRBJ1-1
V gene: TRBV27
CDR3 DNA: TGTGCCAGCAGATCCTCAGGGGTCATCACTGAAGCTTTCTTT
CDR3 protein: CASRSSGVITEAFF

clone size: -
D gene: -
J gene: TRBJ2-3
V gene: TRBV9
CDR3 DNA: TGTGCCAGCAGCCCCCCTGGGGCGGCGGATACGCAGTATTTT
CDR3 protein: CASSPPGAADTQYF

clone size: many
D gene: TRBD2
J gene: TRBJ2-3
V gene: TRBV29-1
CDR3 DNA: TGCAGCGTTGATCGTGGCCTAGCGGGGGCTAGCACAGATACGCAGTATTTT
CDR3 protein: CSVDRGLAGASTDTQYF

clone size: -
D gene: -
J gene: TRBJ1-2
V gene: TRBV5-8
CDR3 DNA: TGTGCCAGCACGACGGGGACGGGCTATGGCTACACCTTC
CDR3 protein: CASTTGTGYGYTF

clone size: few
D gene: -
J gene: TRBJ1-2
V gene: TRBV7-2
CDR3 DNA: TGTGCCAGCAGCCCGGGTCATGGCTACACCTTC
CDR3 protein: CASSPGHGYTF

clone size: -
D gene: -
J gene: TRBJ2-1
V gene: TRBV3-1
CDR3 DNA: TGTGCCAGCAGCCAAGATGAGGGGGGAAGGCAGTTCTTC
CDR3 protein: CASSQDEGGRQFF

clone size: many
D gene: -
J gene: TRBJ2-3
V gene: TRBV20-1
CDR3 DNA: TGCAGTGCTAGGCGAGGGGCACAGGCGGATACGCAGTATTTT
CDR3 protein: CSARRGAQADTQYF

clone size: many
D gene: -
J gene: TRBJ2-7
V gene: TRBV7-2
CDR3 DNA: TGTGCCAGCAGCTTTGACAACGAGCAGTACTTC
CDR3 protein: CASSFDNEQYF

clone size: few
D gene: TRBD1
J gene: TRBJ2-3
V gene: TRBV20-1
CDR3 DNA: TGCAGTGCAATCAAACCGGGACAGGGCACAGATACGCAGTATTTT
CDR3 protein: CSAIKPGQGTDTQYF

clone size: few
D gene: TRBD2
J gene: TRBJ2-1
V gene: TRBV18
CDR3 DNA: TGTGCCAGCTCACCACCGGGACTAGGGGCTACCAATGAGCAGTTCTTC
CDR3 protein: CASSPPGLGATNEQFF

clone size: few
D gene: TRBD1
J gene: TRBJ2-7
V gene: TRBV4-3
CDR3 DNA: TGCGCCAGCAGCGTGGACAGGTCCTCTTCCTACGAGCAGTACTTC
CDR3 protein: CASSVDRSSSYEQYF

clone size: few
D gene: -
J gene: TRBJ1-5
V gene: TRBV15
CDR3 DNA: TGTGCCACCAGCCGAAGGTGGGACACCGACAATCAGCCCCAGCATTTT
CDR3 protein: CATSRRWDTDNQPQHF